The 5 T cell receptor beta chains in this list originate from one sample, sequenced in a study of control samples from healthy donors and cancer patients. TCRdb's copy holds only in-frame clones and misses some; the assay was immunoSEQ multiplex PCR. Of roughly 80,000 clones in the sample, about 88% are singletons; the top ten hold 5% to 7%. Material for sequencing was blood. These receptors were collected from a woman aged 45 to 65 in good health.

The chain is built from TRBV27 and TRBJ1-5, with D possibly matching TRBD1 (5 bases). The CDR3 has 13 residues. Deletions cut 1 base from V and 6 bases from J, with 7 bases between. CDR1 is MNHEY and CDR2 is SMNVEV in the germline V gene (reference sequence). CDR3 nucleotides: TGTGCCAGCAGTTTATGGGGGGGTCAGCCCCAGCATTTT. Protein: CASSLWGGQPQHF.

The CDR3 sequence is CASRPLLSGTKETQYF. CDR3 bases: TGTGCCAGCAGACCCTTACTCTCCGGGACCAAGGAGACCCAGTACTTC. The chain couples TRBV27 to TRBJ2-5; D tentatively fits TRBD1 or TRBD2 (5 bases each). The CDR3 length is 16 residues. Trimming cost V 6 bases and J 5 bases, with 22 bases left between them. Per the germline V gene, CDR1 is MNHEY and CDR2 is SMNVEV (reference sequence).

This chain joins TRBV11-3 and TRBJ1-1; D remains ambiguous. Germline values: CDR1 SGHNT, CDR2 YENEEA. V gave up 4 bases and J gave up 0 bases, with 9 bases separating them. The CDR3 contains 14 residues. The CDR3 DNA is TGTGCCAGCAGCTCTGGCAGCATGAACACTGAAGCTTTCTTT. It is translated as CASSSGSMNTEAFF.

The V gene is TRBV2, the J gene TRBJ1-1; no reliable D call. CDR1 and CDR2 (germline): SNHLY, FYNNEI. The V gene lost 6 bases and the J gene lost 1 base, with 9 bases spanning the gap. The length of the CDR3 is 13 residues. CDR3 in DNA: TGTGCCAGCAGGGCAGACGGGAACACTGAAGCTTTCTTT. Protein product: CASRADGNTEAFF. Using reference TRBV2 and TRBJ1-1 for the parts outside the CDR3, the full variable domain is EPEVTQTPSHQVTQMGQEVILRCVPISNHLYFYWYRQILGQKVEFLVSFYNNEISEKSEIFDDQFSVERPDGSNFTLKIRSTKLEDSAMYFCASRADGNTEAFFGQGTRLTVV.

This chain links TRBV5-5 with TRBJ2-6; no clear D gene. CDR1 is SGHKS and CDR2 is YYEKEE in the germline V gene (reference sequence). V lost 1 base and J 0 bases, leaving 8 bases between the germline ends. The CDR3 sequence is 16 residues long. CDR3 region: CASSLSITSGANVLTF. CDR3 coding DNA: TGTGCCAGCAGCTTGAGCATAACCTCTGGGGCCAACGTCCTGACTTTC.